These T cell receptor beta chains were read from a single sample in a study of vaccination effects on CD4 cells after COVID-19. The repertoire was sequenced with immunoSEQ multiplex PCR; TCRdb's copy has only in-frame clones and lacks some. Of about 23,000 clones listed, 65% to 80% were seen once; the top ten hold approximately 10%. Their recognized antigens are unknown. Sequenced material: CD4+ T cells from PBMCs cultured with HCoV-NL63 spike peptides, taken before COVID-19 vaccination. The receptors were sampled from a human donor who received a COVID-19 vaccine. Both conserved end residues are part of each CDR3. A D gene is named only where the DNA matches it firmly. Expanded clones are given a class, and other clones once, few, many or no size at all.

j_call cdr3_length v_call clone_size d_call cdr3_nt cdr3_aa
TRBJ1-2 14 TRBV5-4 few . TGTGCCAGCAGCATTCCGGACACAAAGGATGGCTACACCTTC CASSIPDTKDGYTF
TRBJ1-2 16 TRBV3-1/TRBV3-2 once . TGTGCCAGCAGCCAAGATGGGTATAGGTGGTACTATGGCTACACCTTC CASSQDGYRWYYGYTF
TRBJ2-3 13 TRBV3-1/TRBV3-2 once . TGTGCCAGCAGCCGCCTCGTTAGAGATACGCAGTATTTT CASSRLVRDTQYF
TRBJ2-7 12 TRBV7-2 few . TGTGCCAGCAGCTATACGTCCTACGAGCAGTACTTC CASSYTSYEQYF
TRBJ1-6 16 TRBV18 . TRBD1 TGTGCCAGCTCACCCACCCGGACAGGGGGACTTTCACCCCTCCACTTT CASSPTRTGGLSPLHF
TRBJ2-1 14 TRBV10-3 . TRBD2 TGTGCCATCAGTGGGGCAGGGGCGGGGGGCCTCCAGTTCTTC CAISGAGAGGLQFF
TRBJ1-1 15 TRBV18 . TRBD1 TGTGCCAGCTCACCGGGACAGGGTGGAATTCAGGGAGCTTTCTTT CASSPGQGGIQGAFF
TRBJ1-6 14 TRBV14 . . TGTGCCAGCAGCCCGTGGACTAGTAAATCACCCCTCCACTTT CASSPWTSKSPLHF
TRBJ1-6 13 TRBV7-2 few . TGTGCCAGCAGCTTAGAGTGGAATTCACCCCTCCACTTT CASSLEWNSPLHF
TRBJ2-3 16 TRBV3-1/TRBV3-2 . TRBD2 TGTGCCAGCAGCCTTGGCGGGAGTGTGGGAACAGATACGCAGTATTTT CASSLGGSVGTDTQYF
TRBJ2-5 14 TRBV9 few . TGTGCCAGCAGCGTAGGTACGATCCAAGAGACCCAGTACTTC CASSVGTIQETQYF
TRBJ1-6 15 TRBV2 . . TGTGCCAGCAGCGAAGGGGGGGGGCGGATTTCACCCCTCCACTTT CASSEGGGRISPLHF
TRBJ1-4 15 TRBV19 . TRBD1 TGTGCCAGTAGTCTCAGGGGGACCGCACTTGAAAAACTGTTTTTT CASSLRGTALEKLFF
TRBJ2-7 12 TRBV5-1 once . TGCGCCAGCAGCTTGGGGGGGTACGAGCAGTACTTC CASSLGGYEQYF
TRBJ1-5 14 TRBV30 few . TGTGCCTGGAGTGTCCCGGACCGGGCGGGGCCCCAGCATTTT CAWSVPDRAGPQHF
TRBJ1-5 15 TRBV2 . TRBD1 TGTGCCAGCAGTGGGGACAGTTATAGCAATCAGCCCCAGCATTTT CASSGDSYSNQPQHF
TRBJ2-5 16 TRBV18 . . TGTGCCAGCTCACCCCAGGGACACCTGATCGGGGAGACCCAGTACTTC CASSPQGHLIGETQYF
TRBJ2-2 14 TRBV6-5 once . TGTGCCAGCAGAGTTCCGGGGAACACCGGGGAGCTGTTTTTT CASRVPGNTGELFF
TRBJ1-2 15 TRBV7-8 few TRBD1 TGTGCCAGCAGCTTCAACCCTGTGGACAGGGTTGGCTACACCTTC CASSFNPVDRVGYTF
TRBJ2-3 16 TRBV5-1 . TRBD2 TGCGCCAGCAGAGTTCCGAGGGAGGGCAGCACAGATACGCAGTATTTT CASRVPREGSTDTQYF
TRBJ1-2 17 TRBV5-5 . . TGTGCCAGCAGCTCCTCCTCGTATCGGCGGGGATTATATGGCTACACCTTC CASSSSSYRRGLYGYTF
TRBJ1-1 16 TRBV5-1 . . TGCGCCAGCAGTCGCGGTTTTGATTCTCGACGCTCTGAAGCTTTCTTT CASSRGFDSRRSEAFF
TRBJ2-7 13 TRBV6-5 . . TGTGCCAGCAGGACCCCGGGAGCCTACGAGCAGTACTTC CASRTPGAYEQYF
TRBJ2-7 18 TRBV13 . . TGTGCCAGCAGCTTAGGGGTTTGGCGGGTAAATCCCTCCTACGAGCAGTACTTC CASSLGVWRVNPSYEQYF
TRBJ2-5 16 TRBV13 . . TGTGCCAGCAGCTTAGGCCCCGGTATTAGGAAAGAGACCCAGTACTTC CASSLGPGIRKETQYF
TRBJ2-2 12 TRBV29-1 . TRBD1 TGCAGCCTGAGACAGGGGAACGGGGAGCTGTTTTTT CSLRQGNGELFF
TRBJ2-1 15 TRBV4-1 . . TGCGCCAGCAGCCAGGGACGGGGCCTTTACAATGAGCAGTTCTTC CASSQGRGLYNEQFF
TRBJ2-7 14 TRBV7-2 . . TGTGCCAGCAGCCAGAGGGGGGGTGCCTACGAGCAGTACTTC CASSQRGGAYEQYF
TRBJ1-5 15 TRBV3-1/TRBV3-2 . TRBD1 TGTGCCAGCAGCCAAGGCGCAGGGGGGAATCAGCCCCAGCATTTT CASSQGAGGNQPQHF
TRBJ2-7 15 TRBV5-1 . . TGCGCCAGCAGCACGCGACAACCGGGGAGCTACGAGCAGTACTTC CASSTRQPGSYEQYF
TRBJ2-7 11 TRBV5-1 few . TGCGCCAGCAAGGGAGAAACCGAGCAGTACTTC CASKGETEQYF
TRBJ1-2 14 TRBV5-6 few TRBD1 TGTGCCAGCAGCTTGGTACAGGGGACAAATGGCTACACCTTC CASSLVQGTNGYTF
TRBJ2-5 15 TRBV24-1 . TRBD1 TGTGCCACCAGTGATTCCACAGGGGGACTCGAGACCCAGTACTTC CATSDSTGGLETQYF
TRBJ2-7 16 TRBV5-6 . . TGTGCCAGCAGCTCCCCCTACAGGGCCCTTAACTACGAGCAGTACTTC CASSSPYRALNYEQYF
TRBJ2-2 16 TRBV30 once . TGTGCCTGGACCCCCCTCGGCTCGGCGAACACCGGGGAGCTGTTTTTT CAWTPLGSANTGELFF
TRBJ1-5 15 TRBV5-4 . . TGTGCCAGCAGCTTGGGGGGGGCAGGGCTTCAGCCCCAGCATTTT CASSLGGAGLQPQHF
TRBJ2-2 16 TRBV9 few . TGTGCCAGCAGCGTAGGACAAGGGACGAACACCGGGGAGCTGTTTTTT CASSVGQGTNTGELFF
TRBJ2-6 17 TRBV6-1 . . TGTGCCAGCAGTGACCGGGGAGGGGGATCTGGGGCCAACGTCCTGACTTTC CASSDRGGGSGANVLTF
TRBJ1-6 14 TRBV3-1/TRBV3-2 once . TGTGCCAGCAGCCAAGTGGGGGCTCAGTCACCCCTCCACTTT CASSQVGAQSPLHF
TRBJ2-2 11 TRBV20-1 medium-sized . TGCAGTGCTAGAGTCACCGGGGAGCTGTTTTTT CSARVTGELFF